This TCR beta chain was recovered during a study of T cells in localized non-small cell lung cancer. Study findings and constraints: Adjacent uninvolved lung tissue had the highest T cell clonality, exceeding tumor. Because only a single region of the tumor was sequenced, heterogeneity remains possible. The study detected a median around 50 of the top 100 tumor clones in adjacent lung.

The CDR3 contains 12 residues. Germline V gene lookup returns CDR1 MGHRA and CDR2 YSYEKL. V was cut by 2 bases and J by 8 bases, with 9 bases left in between. TCRdb's copy holds only in-frame clones and misses some; the assay was immunoSEQ multiplex PCR. This table holds 45,000 to 60,000 clones, about 85% found once. Concerning this clone: Its antigen is not identified.

The TCR comes from a man between 40 and 75 years old with stage II lung adenocarcinoma. Source: PBMCs, taken before any cancer treatment. This chain connects TRBV4-1 to TRBJ1-1; no firm D call. CDR3 amino acids: CASSQTPKEAFF. DNA for the CDR3: TGCGCCAGCAGCCAAACACCCAAGGAAGCTTTCTTT.